This is a list of T cell receptor beta chains from one sample in a study of control samples from healthy donors and cancer patients. TCRdb's table, derived via immunoSEQ multiplex PCR, lists solely in-frame clones and lacks some. Here the sample spans approximately 84,000 clones, around 80% being singletons. Sequenced input: blood. The source of these receptors is a woman aged 55-69 years in good health. Both conserved end residues are part of each CDR3. The D gene is left open where the match is weak. Clone size appears in some rows only: once, few, many, or a class for an expanded clone.

j_call clone_size v_call d_call cdr3_aa cdr3_nt
TRBJ1-1 few TRBV19 NA CASSTYKNTEAFF TGTGCCAGTAGTACCTACAAGAACACTGAAGCTTTCTTT
TRBJ1-1 NA TRBV6-5 NA CASSYAAHTEAFF TGTGCCAGCAGTTACGCAGCGCACACTGAAGCTTTCTTT
TRBJ2-1 NA TRBV5-1 TRBD2 CASSPSGTYNEQFF TGCGCCAGCAGCCCTAGCGGGACGTACAATGAGCAGTTCTTC
TRBJ1-1 many TRBV7-9 NA CASSLGQGNRVNTEAFF TGTGCCAGCAGCTTAGGCCAGGGAAACCGGGTGAACACTGAAGCTTTCTTT
TRBJ2-3 NA TRBV6-6 TRBD2 CASSIAGGFTDTQYF TGTGCCAGCAGCATAGCGGGAGGGTTTACAGATACGCAGTATTTT
TRBJ2-3 NA TRBV9 TRBD2 CASSVDPGGRTDTQYF TGTGCCAGCAGCGTAGACCCGGGAGGTAGGACAGATACGCAGTATTTT
TRBJ1-5 NA TRBV18 NA CASSQLQGNQPQHF TGTGCCAGCTCACAACTACAGGGAAATCAGCCCCAGCATTTT
TRBJ2-7 NA TRBV27 NA CASSRSTVGSYEQYF TGTGCCAGCAGTCGTTCAACGGTCGGGAGTTACGAGCAGTACTTC
TRBJ2-5 NA TRBV14 TRBD2 CASSPKGLAGDQETQYF TGTGCCAGCAGCCCGAAGGGACTAGCGGGAGATCAAGAGACCCAGTACTTC
TRBJ2-1 NA TRBV10-1 NA CASSEGASVEQFF TGCGCCAGCAGTGAGGGGGCCAGCGTTGAGCAGTTCTTC
TRBJ1-2 few TRBV28 NA CASTEPAVYGYTF TGTGCCAGCACTGAACCGGCAGTCTATGGCTACACCTTC
TRBJ2-5 once TRBV7-9 TRBD2 CASSFPVTSGVETQYF TGTGCCAGCAGCTTCCCGGTTACTAGCGGGGTAGAGACCCAGTACTTC
TRBJ1-6 NA TRBV6-6 NA CASSSGRVALHF TGTGCCAGCAGCTCGGGGAGGGTCGCCCTCCACTTT
TRBJ2-7 NA TRBV19 NA CASSIGSGSYEQYF TGTGCCAGTAGTATCGGCAGCGGATCCTACGAGCAGTACTTC
TRBJ2-3 NA TRBV19 TRBD2 CASASGRWGDTQYF TGTGCCAGTGCTAGCGGGAGGTGGGGAGATACGCAGTATTTT
TRBJ1-1 once TRBV6-5 NA CASISHSSGTEAFF TGTGCCAGCATCAGTCACTCTAGTGGCACTGAAGCTTTCTTT
TRBJ1-3 NA TRBV7-9 NA CASSSRAGNTIYF TGTGCCAGCAGCTCCAGGGCGGGAAACACCATATATTTT
TRBJ1-3 NA TRBV7-6 NA CASSPLGFDNTIYF TGTGCCAGCAGCCCCCTGGGGTTTGACAACACCATATATTTT
TRBJ1-1 NA TRBV7-2 TRBD1 CASSPQGANTEAFF TGTGCCAGCAGTCCACAGGGGGCGAACACTGAAGCTTTCTTT
TRBJ2-5 once TRBV24-1 TRBD1 CATSDFSTGGPAQYF TGTGCCACCAGTGATTTTTCGACAGGGGGTCCAGCCCAGTACTTC
TRBJ2-7 few TRBV18 TRBD2 CASSDSGRVYEQYF TGTGCCAGCTCGGATAGCGGGAGGGTCTACGAGCAGTACTTC
TRBJ1-1 once TRBV2 NA CASKLGGNTEAFF TGTGCCAGCAAATTGGGGGGGAACACTGAAGCTTTCTTT